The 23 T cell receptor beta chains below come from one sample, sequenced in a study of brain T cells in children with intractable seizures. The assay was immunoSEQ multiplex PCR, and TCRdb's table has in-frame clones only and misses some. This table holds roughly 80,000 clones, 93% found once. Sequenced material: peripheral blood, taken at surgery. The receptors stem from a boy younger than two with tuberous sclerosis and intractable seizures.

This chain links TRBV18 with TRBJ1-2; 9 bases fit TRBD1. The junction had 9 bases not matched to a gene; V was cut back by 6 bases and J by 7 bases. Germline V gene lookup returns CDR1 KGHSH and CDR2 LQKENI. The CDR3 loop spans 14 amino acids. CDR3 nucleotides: TGTGCCAGCTCCCCCTCGGGACAGGGAATTGGCTACACCTTC. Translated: CASSPSGQGIGYTF.

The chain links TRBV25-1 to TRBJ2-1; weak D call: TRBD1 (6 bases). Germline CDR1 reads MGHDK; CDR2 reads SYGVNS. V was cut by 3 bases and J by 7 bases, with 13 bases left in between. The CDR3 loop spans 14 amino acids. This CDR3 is CASSDAGTNNEQFF. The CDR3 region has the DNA TGTGCCAGCAGTGACGCCGGGACAAATAATGAGCAGTTCTTC.

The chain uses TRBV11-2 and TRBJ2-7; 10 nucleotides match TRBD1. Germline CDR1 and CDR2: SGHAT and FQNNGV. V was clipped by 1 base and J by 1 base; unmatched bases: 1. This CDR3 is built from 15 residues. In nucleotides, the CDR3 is TGTGCCAGCAGCTTAGGGACAGGGGGGTCCTACGAGCAGTACTTC. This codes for CASSLGTGGSYEQYF.

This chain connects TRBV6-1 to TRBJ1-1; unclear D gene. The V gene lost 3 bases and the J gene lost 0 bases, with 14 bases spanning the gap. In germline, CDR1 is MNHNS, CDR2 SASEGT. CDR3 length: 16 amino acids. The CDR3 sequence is CASSDFNSRVNTEAFF. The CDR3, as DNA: TGTGCCAGCAGTGACTTCAACAGTAGGGTGAACACTGAAGCTTTCTTT.

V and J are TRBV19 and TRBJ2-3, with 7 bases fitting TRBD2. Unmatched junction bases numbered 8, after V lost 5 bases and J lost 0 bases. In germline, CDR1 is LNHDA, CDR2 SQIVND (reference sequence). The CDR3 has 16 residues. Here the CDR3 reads CASSWGLAESTDTQYF. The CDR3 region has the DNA TGTGCCAGTAGTTGGGGTCTAGCGGAGAGCACAGATACGCAGTATTTT.

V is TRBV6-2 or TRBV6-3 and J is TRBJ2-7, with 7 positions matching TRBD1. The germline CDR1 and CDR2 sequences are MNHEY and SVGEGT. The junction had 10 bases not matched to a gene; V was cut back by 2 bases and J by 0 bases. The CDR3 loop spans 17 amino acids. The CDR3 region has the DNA TGTGCCAGCAGTTACCCCAACCCCGGACAGGCCTCCTACGAGCAGTACTTC. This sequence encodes CASSYPNPGQASYEQYF.

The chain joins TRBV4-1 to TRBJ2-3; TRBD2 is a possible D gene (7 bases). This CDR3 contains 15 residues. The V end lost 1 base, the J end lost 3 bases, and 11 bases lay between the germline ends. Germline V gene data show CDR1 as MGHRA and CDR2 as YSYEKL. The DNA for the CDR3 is TGCGCCAGCAGCCAAGTGGGGGGGCTGACAGATACGCAGTATTTT. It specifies CASSQVGGLTDTQYF.

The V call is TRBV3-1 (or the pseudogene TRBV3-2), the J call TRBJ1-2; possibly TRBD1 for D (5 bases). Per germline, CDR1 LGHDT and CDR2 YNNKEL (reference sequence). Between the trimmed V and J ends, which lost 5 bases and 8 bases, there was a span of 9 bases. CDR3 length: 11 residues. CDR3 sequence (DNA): TGTGCCAGCAGCGGGACTTGGGGCTACACCTTC. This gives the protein CASSGTWGYTF.

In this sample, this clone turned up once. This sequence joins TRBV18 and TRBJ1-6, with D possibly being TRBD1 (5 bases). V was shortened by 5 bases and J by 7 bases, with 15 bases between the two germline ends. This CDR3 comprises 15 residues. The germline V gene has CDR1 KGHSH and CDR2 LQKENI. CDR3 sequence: CASSAQGEVNSPLHF. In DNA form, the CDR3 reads TGTGCCAGCTCAGCCCAGGGAGAAGTAAATTCACCCCTCCACTTT.

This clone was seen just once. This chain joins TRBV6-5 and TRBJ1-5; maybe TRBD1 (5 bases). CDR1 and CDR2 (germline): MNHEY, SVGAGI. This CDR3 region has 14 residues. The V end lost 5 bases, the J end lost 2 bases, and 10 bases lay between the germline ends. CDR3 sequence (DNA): TGTGCCAGCAGTCGAGGGGTTGGCAATCAGCCCCAGCATTTT. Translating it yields CASSRGVGNQPQHF.

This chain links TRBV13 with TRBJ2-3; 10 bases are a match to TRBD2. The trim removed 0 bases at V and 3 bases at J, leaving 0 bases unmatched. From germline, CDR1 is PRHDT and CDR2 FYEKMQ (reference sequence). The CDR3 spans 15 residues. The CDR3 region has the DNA TGTGCCAGCAGCTTAGGGACTAGCGGGACAGATACGCAGTATTTT. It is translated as CASSLGTSGTDTQYF.

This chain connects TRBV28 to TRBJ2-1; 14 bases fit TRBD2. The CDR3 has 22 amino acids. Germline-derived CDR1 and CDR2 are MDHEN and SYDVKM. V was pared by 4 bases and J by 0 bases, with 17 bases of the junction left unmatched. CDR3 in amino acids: CASSSSGLAGAKPSSSYNEQFF. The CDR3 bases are TGTGCCAGCAGTTCCTCGGGACTAGCGGGAGCAAAACCATCAAGCTCCTACAATGAGCAGTTCTTC.

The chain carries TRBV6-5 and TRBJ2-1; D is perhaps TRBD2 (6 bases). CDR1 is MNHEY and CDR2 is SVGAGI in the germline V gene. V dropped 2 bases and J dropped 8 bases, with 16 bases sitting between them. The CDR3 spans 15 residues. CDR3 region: CASSYGPGEGDEQFF. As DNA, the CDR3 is TGTGCCAGCAGTTACGGTCCGGGAGAGGGCGATGAGCAGTTCTTC.

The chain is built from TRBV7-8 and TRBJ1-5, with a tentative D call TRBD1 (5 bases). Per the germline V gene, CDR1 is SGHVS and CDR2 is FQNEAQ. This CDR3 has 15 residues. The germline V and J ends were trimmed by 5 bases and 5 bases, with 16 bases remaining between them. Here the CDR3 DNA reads TGTGCCAGCAGCCCGCTTGGGGGGGGGTATCAGCCCCAGCATTTT. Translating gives CASSPLGGGYQPQHF. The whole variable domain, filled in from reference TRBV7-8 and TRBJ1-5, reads GAGVSQSPRYKVAKRGQDVALRCDPISGHVSLFWYQQALGQGPEFLTYFQNEAQLDKSGLPSDRFFAERPEGSVSTLKIQRTQQEDSAVYLCASSPLGGGYQPQHFGDGTRLSIL.

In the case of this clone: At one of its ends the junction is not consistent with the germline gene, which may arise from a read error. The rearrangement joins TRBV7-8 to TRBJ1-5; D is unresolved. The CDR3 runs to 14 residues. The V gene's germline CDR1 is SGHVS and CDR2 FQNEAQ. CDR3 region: CASSLGRSKQPQHF. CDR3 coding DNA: TGTGCCAGCAGCTTGGGCAGGAGCAAACAGCCCCAGCATTTT.

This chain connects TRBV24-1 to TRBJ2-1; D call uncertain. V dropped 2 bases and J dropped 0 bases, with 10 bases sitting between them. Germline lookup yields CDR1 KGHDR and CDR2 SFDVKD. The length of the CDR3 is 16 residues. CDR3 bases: TGTGCCACCAGTGATTCAGTGCTCCACTCCTACAATGAGCAGTTCTTC. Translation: CATSDSVLHSYNEQFF.

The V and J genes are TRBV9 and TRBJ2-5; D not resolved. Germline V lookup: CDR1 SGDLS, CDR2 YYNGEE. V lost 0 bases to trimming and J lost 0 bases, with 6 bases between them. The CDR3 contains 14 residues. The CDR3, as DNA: TGTGCCAGCAGCGTAGGGGTTAACCAAGAGACCCAGTACTTC. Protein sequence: CASSVGVNQETQYF.

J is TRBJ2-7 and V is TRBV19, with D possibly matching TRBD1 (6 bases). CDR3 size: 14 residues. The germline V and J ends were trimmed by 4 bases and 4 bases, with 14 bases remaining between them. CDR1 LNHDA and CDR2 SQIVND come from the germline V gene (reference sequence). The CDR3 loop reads CASSSPDRGYEQYF. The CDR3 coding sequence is TGTGCCAGTAGTAGTCCGGACAGAGGATACGAGCAGTACTTC.

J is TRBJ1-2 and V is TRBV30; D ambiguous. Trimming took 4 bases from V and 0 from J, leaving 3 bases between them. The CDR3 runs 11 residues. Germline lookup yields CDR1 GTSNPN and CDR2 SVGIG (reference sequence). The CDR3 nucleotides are TGTGCCTGGACAGCTAACTATGGCTACACCTTC. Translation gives CAWTANYGYTF.

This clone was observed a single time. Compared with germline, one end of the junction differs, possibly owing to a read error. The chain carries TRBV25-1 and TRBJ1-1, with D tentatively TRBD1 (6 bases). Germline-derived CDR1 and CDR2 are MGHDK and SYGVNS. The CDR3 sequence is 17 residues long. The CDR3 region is CASSEYHRAGVNTEVFF. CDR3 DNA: TGTGCCAGCAGTGAATATCACAGGGCCGGGGTGAACACTGAAGTTTTCTTT.

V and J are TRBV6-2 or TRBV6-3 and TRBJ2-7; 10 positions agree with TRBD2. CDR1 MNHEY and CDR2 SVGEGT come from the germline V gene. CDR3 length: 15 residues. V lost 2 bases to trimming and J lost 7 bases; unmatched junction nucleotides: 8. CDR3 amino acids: CASSYPSGRLEEQYF. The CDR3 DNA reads TGTGCCAGCAGTTACCCTAGCGGGAGATTAGAAGAGCAGTACTTC.

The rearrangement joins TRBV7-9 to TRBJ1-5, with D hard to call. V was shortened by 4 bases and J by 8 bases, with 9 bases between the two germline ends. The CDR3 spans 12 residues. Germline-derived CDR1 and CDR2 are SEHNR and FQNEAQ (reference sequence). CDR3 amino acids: CASSSEAEPQHF. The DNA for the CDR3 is TGTGCCAGCAGCTCAGAGGCGGAGCCCCAGCATTTT.

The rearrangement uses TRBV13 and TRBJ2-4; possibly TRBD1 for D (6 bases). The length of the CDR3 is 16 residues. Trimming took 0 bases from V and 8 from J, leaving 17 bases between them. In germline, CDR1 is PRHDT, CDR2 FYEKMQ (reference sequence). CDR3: CASSLGHRDVRDIQYF. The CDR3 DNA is TGTGCCAGCAGCTTAGGCCACAGGGACGTCAGGGACATTCAGTACTTC. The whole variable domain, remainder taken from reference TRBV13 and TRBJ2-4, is AAGVIQSPRHLIKEKRETATLKCYPIPRHDTVYWYQQGPGQDPQFLISFYEKMQSDKGSIPDRFSAQQFSDYHSELNMSSLELGDSALYFCASSLGHRDVRDIQYFGAGTRLSVL.